This T cell receptor (beta chain) was found in a study of shared T cell receptors in the human thymus. TCRdb's table, derived via immunoSEQ multiplex PCR, lists solely in-frame clones and lacks some. The profile shows approximately 490,000 clones, around 78% of them singletons. V lost 0 bases to trimming and J lost 7 bases; unmatched junction nucleotides: 14. From germline, CDR1 is LGHNA and CDR2 YSLEER. CDR3 length: 18 residues. Separately, the same data were catalogued under a study of human thymus T cells. That source notes: Across thymic and blood repertoires, the usage of V and J genes appeared to be biased.

This sequence originates from a boy under three years old with a congenital heart defect. Sequenced input: thymocytes. The V call is TRBV4-3, the J call TRBJ2-1; TRBD2 matches at 8 bases. The CDR3 spells CASSQDVLCGRCGNEQFF. CDR3 DNA sequence: TGCGCCAGCAGCCAAGATGTGCTTTGCGGGAGGTGTGGTAATGAGCAGTTCTTC.